These 20 T cell receptor beta chains were all obtained from the same sample, sequenced in a study of cytomegalovirus exposure and HLA in healthy donors. The PCR made use of 60 Vbeta and 13 Jbeta primers. Sequencing was performed with immunoSEQ multiplex PCR; in TCRdb, only in-frame clones are kept and a portion is missing. The top ten clones hold approximately 1% of a sample with tens of thousands of clones, roughly 80% of them seen once. Sequenced: PBMCs. The receptors derive from a male donor in good health and CMV-seronegative.

The gene calls are TRBV10-3 and TRBJ2-1, with 7 bases that match TRBD1. Per germline, CDR1 ENHRY and CDR2 SYGVKD. With V trimmed by 4 bases and J by 5 bases, 11 bases remained unmatched. This CDR3 comprises 16 residues. CDR3 DNA sequence: TGTGCCATCAGTGGACCTACAGGGGCCGGGGACAATGAGCAGTTCTTC. Encoded protein: CAISGPTGAGDNEQFF.

In regard to this clone: Mismatch with germline at one junction end may stem from a read error. The chain recombines TRBV7-2 with TRBJ1-2; tentative D call: TRBD1 (6 bases). The CDR3 runs to 14 residues. The germline V gene has CDR1 SGHTA and CDR2 FQGNSA. CDR3 DNA sequence: TGTGCCAGCAGCTTAGGCAGGGGCAACTATGGCTACCCCTTC. Encoded protein: CASSLGRGNYGYPF.

The chain combines TRBV10-3 with TRBJ1-2; no reliable D call. There are 14 residues in the CDR3. V dropped 0 bases and J dropped 3 bases, with 8 bases sitting between them. Germline V gene lookup returns CDR1 ENHRY and CDR2 SYGVKD. Here the CDR3 reads CAISESRSDYGYTF. CDR3 DNA: TGTGCCATCAGTGAGTCGAGGTCTGACTATGGCTACACCTTC.

This clone appeared once. V is TRBV6-1 and J is TRBJ2-2; TRBD1 might be the D (5 bases). The germline gives CDR1 MNHNS, CDR2 SASEGT. V lost 3 bases and J 0 bases, leaving 8 bases between the germline ends. The CDR3 runs 15 residues. CDR3 residues: CASSDRATNTGELFF. CDR3 nucleotides: TGTGCCAGCAGTGACAGGGCGACGAACACCGGGGAGCTGTTTTTT.

The chain joins TRBV5-1 to TRBJ2-7; no reliable D call. Germline CDR1 and CDR2: SGHRS and YFSETQ. Trimming shortened V by 0 bases and J by 0 bases, and 10 bases separated the two germline ends. This CDR3 contains 15 residues. CDR3 coding DNA: TGCGCCAGCAGCTTGGATGGCGGTAGCTCCTACGAGCAGTACTTC. Amino acid sequence: CASSLDGGSSYEQYF.

The V gene is TRBV6-1, the J gene TRBJ2-5; tentative D call: TRBD1 (5 bases). V lost 2 bases and J lost 4, with 14 bases in between. The germline CDR1 and CDR2 sequences are MNHNS and SASEGT. This CDR3 region has 15 residues. The CDR3 region has the DNA TGTGCCAGCAGTGAAAGTCAGGGTGAAGCAGAGACCCAGTACTTC. Protein product: CASSESQGEAETQYF.

The chain has TRBV4-2 and TRBJ1-1; D may be TRBD1 (5 bases). The germline CDR1 and CDR2 sequences are LGHNA and YNFKEQ. This CDR3 is 13 amino acids long. V lost 0 bases and J 7 bases, leaving 9 bases between the germline ends. The CDR3 region is CASSQDRGGEAFF. The CDR3 DNA reads as TGTGCCAGCAGCCAAGATCGGGGGGGTGAAGCTTTCTTT.

V is TRBV5-1 and J is TRBJ2-6; no reliable D call. From germline, CDR1 is SGHRS and CDR2 YFSETQ. V was pared by 0 bases and J by 0 bases, with 4 bases between. This CDR3 spans 15 amino acids. The CDR3 spells CASSLGGSGANVLTF. The CDR3 nucleotides read TGCGCCAGCAGCTTGGGAGGCTCTGGGGCCAACGTCCTGACTTTC.

The rearrangement uses TRBV6-5 and TRBJ2-2; weak D call: TRBD2 (5 bases). V was shortened by 7 bases and J by 3 bases, with 9 bases between the two germline ends. Germline CDR1 MNHEY, CDR2 SVGAGI. The CDR3 runs 13 residues. DNA of the CDR3: TGTGCCAGCACCAAGGAGGACACCGGGGAGCTGTTTTTT. It specifies CASTKEDTGELFF.

The chain combines TRBV28 with TRBJ2-7; 7 nucleotides align to TRBD2. This CDR3 comprises 16 residues. The V and J ends lost 3 bases and 3 bases, in that order; junction bases with no gene match: 11. In germline, CDR1 is MDHEN, CDR2 SYDVKM. The CDR3 here is CASSLISSGLVYEQYF. The CDR3 region has the DNA TGTGCCAGCAGTTTGATTTCTAGCGGACTAGTCTACGAGCAGTACTTC.

The chain uses TRBV28 and TRBJ1-3, with a weak D call TRBD1 (6 bases). Trimming took 5 bases from V and 2 from J, leaving 13 bases between them. Germline loops: CDR1 MDHEN, CDR2 SYDVKM. This CDR3 spans 15 amino acids. This CDR3 reads CASSGPGQAGNTIYF. The CDR3 region has the DNA TGTGCCAGCAGTGGGCCGGGACAAGCTGGAAACACCATATATTTT.

The chain is built from TRBV4-2 and TRBJ1-4; TRBD1 aligns across 12 bases. Trimming at V came to 5 bases and at J to 7 bases, leaving 8 bases not matched to a gene. Germline CDR1 reads LGHNA; CDR2 reads YNFKEQ. The CDR3 has 16 amino acids. The CDR3 reads CASSSRDRGLSEKLFF. CDR3 coding DNA: TGTGCCAGCAGCAGCCGGGACAGGGGGCTTAGTGAAAAACTGTTTTTT.

This chain uses TRBV6-5 with TRBJ2-3; TRBD2 agrees at 8 bases. Trimming removed 9 bases from V and 1 base from J; junction bases left unmatched: 3. The CDR3 sequence is 13 residues long. In germline, CDR1 is MNHEY, CDR2 SVGAGI. The DNA for the CDR3 is TGTGCCAGTGGGCGGGGGGGCACAGATACGCAGTATTTT. As protein: CASGRGGTDTQYF.

This clone has only one observation. This chain uses TRBV11-3 with TRBJ1-1; unclear D gene. There are 13 residues in the CDR3. Germline V gives CDR1 SGHNT, CDR2 YENEEA. V was shortened by 1 base and J by 2 bases, with 5 bases between the two germline ends. The CDR3 DNA is TGTGCCAGCAGCTTAGTACAAAACACTGAAGCTTTCTTT. Encoded protein: CASSLVQNTEAFF. Filled out from reference TRBV11-3 and TRBJ1-1, the complete variable domain reads EAGVVQSPRYKIIEKKQPVAFWCNPISGHNTLYWYLQNLGQGPELLIRYENEEAVDDSQLPKDRFSAERLKGVDSTLKIQPAELGDSAVYLCASSLVQNTEAFFGQGTRLTVV.

CDR3 in DNA: TGTGCCAGTACCCCCGGGGGGGCCGAAGGAGATACGCAGTATTTT. It specifies CASTPGGAEGDTQYF. This chain uses TRBV19 with TRBJ2-3; TRBD2 aligns across 8 bases. Germline CDR1 is LNHDA and CDR2 is SQIVND (reference sequence). The V segment lost 7 bases and the J segment 5 bases; nucleotides outside the gene matches: 11. The CDR3 length is 15 residues.

This clone has only a few counts. The chain has TRBV5-6 and TRBJ1-4; 7 positions agree with TRBD1. Germline assignment: CDR1 SGHDT and CDR2 YYEEEE. The CDR3 sequence is 15 residues long. Trimming took 3 bases from V and 5 from J; bases not matched to a gene: 7. This chain's CDR3 is CASSSTGRTNEKLFF. In nucleotides, the CDR3 is TGTGCCAGCAGCTCGACAGGGAGAACGAATGAAAAACTGTTTTTT.

The chain links TRBV6-5 to TRBJ2-1; 8 bases are shared with TRBD2. The CDR3 has 14 amino acids. V gave up 6 bases and J gave up 6 bases; unmatched junction bases: 7. CDR1 is MNHEY and CDR2 is SVGAGI in the germline V gene. The CDR3 spells CASSLGTRGNEQFF. The CDR3 DNA reads TGTGCCAGCAGCCTCGGGACTAGGGGCAATGAGCAGTTCTTC.

This chain uses TRBV11-2 with TRBJ1-6; D is unresolved. V gave up 4 bases and J gave up 4 bases, with 14 bases separating them. This CDR3 is 16 amino acids long. Germline V gene data show CDR1 as SGHAT and CDR2 as FQNNGV. CDR3 amino acids: CASSSRRHDYNSPLHF. The CDR3 DNA reads TGTGCCAGCAGCTCCCGACGACATGATTATAATTCACCCCTCCACTTT.

The J gene is TRBJ1-2, the V gene TRBV5-4; no clear D gene. Germline values: CDR1 SGHNT, CDR2 YYREEE (reference sequence). There are 14 residues in the CDR3. The V gene lost 1 base and the J gene lost 2 bases, with 9 bases spanning the gap. CDR3: CASSLSGGNYGYTF. As DNA, the CDR3 is TGTGCCAGCAGCTTGTCTGGTGGCAACTATGGCTACACCTTC.

This chain links TRBV29-1 with TRBJ1-4; D call uncertain. The CDR3 sequence is 15 residues long. Germline-derived CDR1 and CDR2 are SQVTM and ANQGSEA. The germline V and J ends were trimmed by 4 bases and 0 bases, with 12 bases remaining between them. The CDR3 spells CSVVVGFATNEKLFF. In nucleotides, the CDR3 is TGCAGCGTTGTGGTCGGGTTCGCAACTAATGAAAAACTGTTTTTT. Full variable domain (rest looked up from reference TRBV29-1 and TRBJ1-4): SAVISQKPSRDICQRGTSLTIQCQVDSQVTMMFWYRQQPGQSLTLIATANQGSEATYESGFVIDKFPISRPNLTFSTLTVSNMSPEDSSIYLCSVVVGFATNEKLFFGSGTQLSVL.